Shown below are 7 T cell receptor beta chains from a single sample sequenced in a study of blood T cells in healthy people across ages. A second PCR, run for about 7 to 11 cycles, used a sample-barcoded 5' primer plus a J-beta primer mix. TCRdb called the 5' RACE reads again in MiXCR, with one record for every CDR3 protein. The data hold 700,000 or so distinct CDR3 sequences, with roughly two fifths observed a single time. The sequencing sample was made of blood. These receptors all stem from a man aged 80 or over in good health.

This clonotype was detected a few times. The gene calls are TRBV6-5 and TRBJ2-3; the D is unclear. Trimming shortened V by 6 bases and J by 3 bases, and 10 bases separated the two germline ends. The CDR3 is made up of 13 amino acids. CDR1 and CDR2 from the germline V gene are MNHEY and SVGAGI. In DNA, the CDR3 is TGTGCCAGCAGCCTTAGGTTAACAGATACGCAGTATTTT. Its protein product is CASSLRLTDTQYF.

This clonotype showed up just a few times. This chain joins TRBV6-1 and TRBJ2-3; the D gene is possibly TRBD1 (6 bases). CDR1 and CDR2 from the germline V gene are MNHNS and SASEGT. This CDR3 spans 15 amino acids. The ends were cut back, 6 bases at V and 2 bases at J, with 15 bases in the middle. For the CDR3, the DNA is TGTGCCAGCAGCCTAGCCGGACAGTTCACAGATACGCAGTATTTT. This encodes CASSLAGQFTDTQYF.

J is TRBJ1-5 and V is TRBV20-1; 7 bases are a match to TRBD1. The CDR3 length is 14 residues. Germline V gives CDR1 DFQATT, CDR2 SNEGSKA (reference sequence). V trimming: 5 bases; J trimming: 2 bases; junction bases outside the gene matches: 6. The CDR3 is CSAPPGGGNQPQHF. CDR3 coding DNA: TGCAGTGCTCCGCCAGGGGGAGGCAATCAGCCCCAGCATTTT.

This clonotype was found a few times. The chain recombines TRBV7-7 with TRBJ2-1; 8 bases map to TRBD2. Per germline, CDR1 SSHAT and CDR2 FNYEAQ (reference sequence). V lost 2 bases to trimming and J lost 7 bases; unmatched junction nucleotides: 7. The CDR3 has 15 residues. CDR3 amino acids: CASSLRGGGLNEQFF. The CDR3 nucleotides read TGTGCCAGCAGCTTACGGGGGGGCGGACTGAATGAGCAGTTCTTC.

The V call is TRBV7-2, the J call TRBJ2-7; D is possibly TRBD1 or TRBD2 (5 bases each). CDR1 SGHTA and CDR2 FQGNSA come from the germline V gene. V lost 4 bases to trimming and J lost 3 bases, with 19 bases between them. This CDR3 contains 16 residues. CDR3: CASSSRAGDRYYEQYF. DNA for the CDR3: TGTGCCAGCAGCTCTAGAGCCGGGGACCGCTACTACGAGCAGTACTTC.

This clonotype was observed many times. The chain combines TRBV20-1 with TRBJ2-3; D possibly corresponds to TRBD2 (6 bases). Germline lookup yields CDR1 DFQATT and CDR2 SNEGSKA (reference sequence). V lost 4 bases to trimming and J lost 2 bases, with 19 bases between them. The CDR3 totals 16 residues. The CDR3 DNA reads TGCAGTGCTACCTCCGATAGGGGAGGATCCACAGATACGCAGTATTTT. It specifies CSATSDRGGSTDTQYF.

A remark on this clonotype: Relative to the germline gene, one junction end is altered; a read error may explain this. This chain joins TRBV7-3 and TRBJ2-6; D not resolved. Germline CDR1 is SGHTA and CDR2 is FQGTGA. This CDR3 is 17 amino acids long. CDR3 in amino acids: CASSLTLALSGANVLTF. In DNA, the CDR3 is TGTGCTAGCAGCTTAACTTTAGCTCTCTCTGGAGCCAACGTCCTGACTTTC.